Described below is a single T cell receptor beta chain sequence and its context. Its antigen is not identified. The record originates from a study of CXCR3-negative and CXCR3-positive naive CD8 T cells. The libraries of TRB cDNA were prepared using 5' RACE with UMI labels. TCRdb reprocessed the 5' RACE reads and keeps a single row for each CDR3 protein, giving no DNA. The sample table sets out about 82,000 distinct CDR3 sequences. Study results and limitations: Diversity ran similarly high across both naive subsets but far lower in memory CD8+ cells.

CDR1 and CDR2 from the germline V gene are MDHEN and SYDVKM. There are 16 residues in the CDR3. This chain links TRBV28 with TRBJ2-7; without DNA, the TCRdb call of TRBD1 cannot be checked. This clonotype originated in a human donor in good health. Some clones in this sample may be carry-over from other donors' samples. Sequenced sample: naive CXCR3- CD8+ T cells from blood. Specified subset: CD45RO-CCR7+CD27+CD95- naive CD8+ T cells lacking CXCR3 (TNR3-). The CDR3 sequence is CASSSPTDRYPYEQYF.